The 26 T cell receptor beta chains below come from one sample, sequenced in a study of cytotoxic CD8 clonotypes in ibrutinib-treated CLL. Sequencing used immunoSEQ multiplex PCR; TCRdb keeps in-frame clones, though not all of them. The sample lists tens of thousands of clones, around 68% occurring once. Sequenced material: PBMCs, taken after 12 months of ibrutinib treatment. These receptors were collected from a human donor with chronic lymphocytic leukemia.

This clone was detected only once. Other DNA sequences within the sample encode an identical CDR3. The rearrangement joins TRBV7-3 to TRBJ2-3, with 13 positions matching TRBD2. Germline-derived CDR1 and CDR2 are SGHTA and FQGTGA. The CDR3 is 16 amino acids. J gave up 5 bases and V 4 bases, and 6 bases lay outside the gene matches. The CDR3 region is CASSYGLAGAVDTQYF. In nucleotides, the CDR3 is TGTGCCAGCAGCTACGGACTAGCGGGAGCGGTAGATACGCAGTATTTT.

The chain is built from TRBV7-8 and TRBJ2-7; D not certain. The CDR3 contains 11 residues. Deletions cut 5 bases from V and 7 bases from J, with 9 bases between. From germline, CDR1 is SGHVS and CDR2 FQNEAQ. The CDR3 DNA reads TGTGCCAGCAGCCAGTTATATGAGCAGTACTTC. Amino acids: CASSQLYEQYF.

The chain carries TRBV19 and TRBJ2-2, with a weak D call TRBD1 (6 bases). The CDR3 consists of 16 residues. V shed 3 bases and J shed 4 bases, with 15 bases lying between them. Per the germline V gene, CDR1 is LNHDA and CDR2 is SQIVND (reference sequence). CDR3: CASSIWNRVSTGELFF. The CDR3 DNA sequence: TGTGCCAGTAGTATCTGGAACAGGGTTAGCACCGGGGAGCTGTTTTTT.

This clone was recorded once. This chain links TRBV4-1 with TRBJ1-4, with a possible D match to TRBD1 (5 bases). The CDR3 is 18 residues long. V was clipped by 1 base and J by 8 bases, with 23 bases between them. The germline V gene has CDR1 MGHRA and CDR2 YSYEKL. The CDR3 DNA sequence: TGCGCCAGCAGCCAAGCGGGACCTACCCGGCCTCTTTTGGAAAAACTGTTTTTT. Its protein product is CASSQAGPTRPLLEKLFF.

Points on this clone: An end of the junction does not agree with germline; a read error may underlie this. The genes are TRBV7-2 and TRBJ2-7, with no clear D. The CDR3 runs to 14 residues. Germline assignment: CDR1 SGHTA and CDR2 FQGNSA. The CDR3 loop is CASSLGPVLGRVYF. CDR3 coding DNA: TGTGCCAGCAGCTTAGGCCCGGTCTTGGGTCGTGTTTATTTC.

This clone has a count of ten or more. This sequence joins TRBV7-3 and TRBJ2-7; perhaps TRBD2 as D (5 bases). Between the trimmed V and J ends, which lost 3 bases and 4 bases, there was a span of 10 bases. Germline V gene data show CDR1 as SGHTA and CDR2 as FQGTGA. The CDR3 has 13 amino acids. CDR3: CASSLPGIYEQYF. The CDR3 DNA sequence: TGTGCCAGCAGCTTGCCCGGGATATACGAGCAGTACTTC.

The chain links TRBV7-8 to TRBJ2-3, with D hard to call. V dropped 5 bases and J dropped 4 bases, with 10 bases sitting between them. From germline, CDR1 is SGHVS and CDR2 FQNEAQ. The CDR3 runs to 13 residues. CDR3 region: CASSPGRADTQYF. In DNA form, the CDR3 reads TGTGCCAGCAGCCCGGGCAGAGCAGATACGCAGTATTTT.

This clone was recorded only once. This chain joins TRBV6-5 and TRBJ1-1; 7 bases agree with TRBD1. The V gene end was trimmed by 6 bases and the J gene end by 1 base; junction bases not matched to a gene: 8. This CDR3 spans 15 amino acids. Germline V gene data show CDR1 as MNHEY and CDR2 as SVGAGI. This CDR3 reads CASRRGRQGNTEAFF. As DNA, the CDR3 is TGTGCCAGCAGAAGGGGACGACAGGGGAACACTGAAGCTTTCTTT.

The chain joins TRBV5-1 to TRBJ2-2; 9 bases align to TRBD2. Germline CDR1 SGHRS, CDR2 YFSETQ. The length of the CDR3 is 15 residues. V lost 5 bases, J lost 2 bases, and 4 bases stayed unmatched. The CDR3 sequence: CASRPGTSNTGELFF. The CDR3 DNA follows: TGCGCCAGCAGACCCGGGACTAGCAACACCGGGGAGCTGTTTTTT. Full variable domain (outside the CDR3, taken from reference TRBV5-1 and TRBJ2-2): KAGVTQTPRYLIKTRGQQVTLSCSPISGHRSVSWYQQTPGQGLQFLFEYFSETQRNKGNFPGRFSGRQFSNSRSEMNVSTLELGDSALYLCASRPGTSNTGELFFGEGSRLTVL.

The chain combines TRBV27 with TRBJ2-5, with a weak D call TRBD2 (5 bases). Germline V lookup: CDR1 MNHEY, CDR2 SMNVEV (reference sequence). V dropped 4 bases and J dropped 5 bases, with 11 bases sitting between them. The length of the CDR3 is 13 residues. The CDR3 DNA is TGTGCCAGCAGTTCCCTAGCCGGGGAGACCCAGTACTTC. Protein product: CASSSLAGETQYF.

The gene calls are TRBV20-1 and TRBJ1-2, with D possibly being TRBD1 (5 bases). Germline V gene data show CDR1 as DFQATT and CDR2 as SNEGSKA (reference sequence). The CDR3 has 11 amino acids. The V end lost 1 base, the J end lost 12 bases, and 12 bases lay between the germline ends. CDR3 amino acids: CSARVGQEDTF. CDR3 coding DNA: TGCAGTGCTAGAGTTGGACAAGAAGACACCTTC.

This clone was seen only a few times. This chain connects TRBV19 to TRBJ1-2; no reliable D call. V was pared by 5 bases and J by 0 bases, with 25 bases between. Germline lookup yields CDR1 LNHDA and CDR2 SQIVND (reference sequence). This CDR3 spans 19 amino acids. CDR3 sequence (DNA): TGTGCCAGTAGTCCCAGGCCTTTATTGCCTCACCAAGCTAACTATGGCTACACCTTC. Translating gives CASSPRPLLPHQANYGYTF.

The chain joins TRBV9 to TRBJ2-7, with 9 bases fitting TRBD2. Germline V gene sequence: CDR1 SGDLS, CDR2 YYNGEE. The CDR3 runs 13 residues. After removal of 0 bases from V and 7 bases from J, the junction contained 2 bases not matched to a gene. CDR3 protein: CASSVGLAAEQYF. In nucleotides, the CDR3 is TGTGCCAGCAGCGTAGGACTAGCGGCGGAGCAGTACTTC.

J is TRBJ2-1 and V is TRBV11-3; 7 positions agree with TRBD2. V was clipped by 4 bases and J by 2 bases; unmatched bases: 8. This CDR3 is built from 16 residues. The germline gives CDR1 SGHNT, CDR2 YENEEA. CDR3 sequence reads: CASSWGAGRPYNEQFF. CDR3 sequence (DNA): TGTGCCAGCAGCTGGGGAGCGGGACGCCCCTACAATGAGCAGTTCTTC.

The rearrangement links TRBV18 to TRBJ2-7; D is undetermined. This CDR3 spans 15 amino acids. Germline assignment: CDR1 KGHSH and CDR2 LQKENI. Trimming took 2 bases from V and 0 from J, leaving 11 bases between them. CDR3 DNA: TGTGCCAGCTCACCAGTAGGGTCCTACTCCTACGAGCAGTACTTC. Protein product: CASSPVGSYSYEQYF.

The CDR3 region has the DNA TGTGCCAGCAGCTTAAGGGGGTTGGACACCATATATTTT. Amino acids: CASSLRGLDTIYF. The gene calls are TRBV5-4 and TRBJ1-3, with a possible D match to TRBD1 (6 bases). This CDR3 has 13 amino acids. The V and J ends lost 2 bases and 8 bases respectively, with 11 bases between them. From germline, CDR1 is SGHNT and CDR2 YYREEE (reference sequence).

The chain joins TRBV11-3 to TRBJ2-3; no reliable D call. Per the germline V gene, CDR1 is SGHNT and CDR2 is YENEEA. The germline V and J ends were trimmed by 6 bases and 2 bases, with 3 bases remaining between them. CDR3 length: 11 amino acids. CDR3 in DNA: TGTGCCAGCAGGCCCACAGATACGCAGTATTTT. It is translated as CASRPTDTQYF.

This clone was counted between two and nine times. V gene TRBV28 combines with J gene TRBJ2-7; 10 bases are shared with TRBD1. The germline CDR1 and CDR2 sequences are MDHEN and SYDVKM. The V segment lost 2 bases and the J segment 6 bases; nucleotides outside the gene matches: 7. This CDR3 has 15 residues. In nucleotides, the CDR3 is TGTGCCAGCAGTTTAAGACAGGGGGCGGGGAGCGAGCAGTACTTC. Encoded protein: CASSLRQGAGSEQYF.

The chain uses TRBV11-2 and TRBJ2-1; TRBD2 matches at 8 bases. Germline V gene data show CDR1 as SGHAT and CDR2 as FQNNGV. The CDR3 spans 17 residues. V shed 7 bases and J 5 bases; nucleotides not matched to a gene: 16. CDR3 in DNA: TGTGCCAGCACCCCAGGGGCGGGAGGTAGGGGGGACAATGAGCAGTTCTTC. Translating gives CASTPGAGGRGDNEQFF.

The rearrangement uses TRBV15 and TRBJ1-2; 7 bases fit TRBD1. V shed 4 bases and J 7 bases; nucleotides not matched to a gene: 15. Germline CDR1 reads LNHNV; CDR2 reads YYDKDF (reference sequence). The CDR3 is 16 amino acids. CDR3 sequence: CATSNTKQGSWFGYTF. The CDR3 coding sequence is TGTGCCACCAGCAACACGAAACAGGGGTCGTGGTTTGGCTACACCTTC.

V and J are TRBV6-1 and TRBJ2-1, with TRBD1 identical over 11 bases. The junction had 2 bases not matched to a gene; V was cut back by 0 bases and J by 4 bases. The CDR3 consists of 16 residues. Germline CDR1 is MNHNS and CDR2 is SASEGT. The CDR3 sequence: CASSEAGQGVYNEQFF. Written as DNA, the CDR3 is TGTGCCAGCAGTGAAGCGGGACAGGGGGTTTACAATGAGCAGTTCTTC.

In its sample, this clone was seen a few times. The rearrangement uses TRBV6-5 and TRBJ2-7; D unresolved. Germline CDR1 MNHEY, CDR2 SVGAGI. V was shortened by 6 bases and J by 5 bases, with 11 bases between the two germline ends. The length of the CDR3 is 12 residues. The CDR3 is CASRRQLHEQYF. The CDR3 nucleotides are TGTGCCAGCAGGAGACAACTTCACGAGCAGTACTTC.

On this clone itself: This CDR3 is also generated by other DNA sequences in the sample. The rearrangement joins TRBV5-4 to TRBJ1-1; D ambiguous. The CDR3 runs to 12 residues. V shed 9 bases and J shed 0 bases, with 9 bases lying between them. Germline V lookup: CDR1 SGHNT, CDR2 YYREEE (reference sequence). CDR3 amino acids: CATQQVNTEAFF. The CDR3 coding sequence is TGTGCCACTCAACAAGTGAACACTGAAGCTTTCTTT.

The J gene is TRBJ2-3, the V gene TRBV2; D may be TRBD2 (5 bases). This CDR3 has 14 amino acids. The germline V gene encodes CDR1 SNHLY and CDR2 FYNNEI. V lost 7 bases to trimming and J lost 2 bases, with 13 bases between them. CDR3 DNA: TGTGCCAGCATGAGAGGGCAGTCCACAGATACGCAGTATTTT. It specifies CASMRGQSTDTQYF.

This clone came up a few times. V is TRBV19 and J is TRBJ2-5, with 13 nucleotides matching TRBD2. Unmatched junction bases numbered 12, after V lost 3 bases and J lost 5 bases. Germline-derived CDR1 and CDR2 are LNHDA and SQIVND (reference sequence). CDR3 length: 18 amino acids. The CDR3 coding sequence is TGTGCCAGTAGTATCGGACTAGCGGGAGAAGATTGGGTTGAGACCCAGTACTTC. Protein: CASSIGLAGEDWVETQYF.

This clone was found a few times. This chain links TRBV21-1 with TRBJ2-1; the table calls TRBD2, which could not be checked here. TRBV21-1 represents a pseudogene. CDR3 length equals 15 residues. The CDR3 DNA is TGTGCCAGCGAATTCCGCGGGAGGCCCTACAATGAGCAGTTCTTC. Translating it yields CASEFRGRPYNEQFF.